This T cell receptor (beta chain) was captured by sequencing in a study of cytomegalovirus exposure and HLA in healthy donors. PCR employed 60 Vbeta and 13 Jbeta primers. The repertoire was sequenced with immunoSEQ multiplex PCR; TCRdb's copy has only in-frame clones and lacks some. The profile shows 100,000 to 120,000 clones, over 75% of them singletons. V shed 5 bases and J 5 bases; nucleotides not matched to a gene: 6. The CDR3 runs to 14 residues. Germline CDR1 reads SNHLY; CDR2 reads FYNNEI. This receptor was taken from a man aged 30-40 years in good health and CMV-seropositive. The specimen sequenced was PBMCs. The chain recombines TRBV2 with TRBJ1-1; 9 bases match TRBD1. The CDR3 nucleotides are TGTGCCAGCAGTTGGACAGGGGTAAGAACTGAAGCTTTCTTT. Its protein product is CASSWTGVRTEAFF. Full variable domain (missing parts from reference TRBV2 and TRBJ1-1): EPEVTQTPSHQVTQMGQEVILRCVPISNHLYFYWYRQILGQKVEFLVSFYNNEISEKSEIFDDQFSVERPDGSNFTLKIRSTKLEDSAMYFCASSWTGVRTEAFFGQGTRLTVV.